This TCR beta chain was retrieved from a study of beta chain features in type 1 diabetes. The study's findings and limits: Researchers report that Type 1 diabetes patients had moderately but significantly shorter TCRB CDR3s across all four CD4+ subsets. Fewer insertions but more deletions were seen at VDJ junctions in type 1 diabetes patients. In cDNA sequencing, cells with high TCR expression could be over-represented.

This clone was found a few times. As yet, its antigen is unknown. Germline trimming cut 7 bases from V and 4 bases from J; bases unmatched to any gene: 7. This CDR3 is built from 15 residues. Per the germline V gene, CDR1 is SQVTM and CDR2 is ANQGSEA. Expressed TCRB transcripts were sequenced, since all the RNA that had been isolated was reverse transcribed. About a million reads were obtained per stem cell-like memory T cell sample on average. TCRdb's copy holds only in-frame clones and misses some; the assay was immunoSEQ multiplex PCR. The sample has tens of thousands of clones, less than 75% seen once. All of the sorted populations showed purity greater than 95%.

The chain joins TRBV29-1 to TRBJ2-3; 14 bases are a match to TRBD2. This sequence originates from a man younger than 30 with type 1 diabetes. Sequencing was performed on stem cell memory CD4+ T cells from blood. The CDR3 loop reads CSANPGLAGADTQYF. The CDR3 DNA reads TGCAGCGCGAACCCGGGACTAGCGGGAGCAGATACGCAGTATTTT.